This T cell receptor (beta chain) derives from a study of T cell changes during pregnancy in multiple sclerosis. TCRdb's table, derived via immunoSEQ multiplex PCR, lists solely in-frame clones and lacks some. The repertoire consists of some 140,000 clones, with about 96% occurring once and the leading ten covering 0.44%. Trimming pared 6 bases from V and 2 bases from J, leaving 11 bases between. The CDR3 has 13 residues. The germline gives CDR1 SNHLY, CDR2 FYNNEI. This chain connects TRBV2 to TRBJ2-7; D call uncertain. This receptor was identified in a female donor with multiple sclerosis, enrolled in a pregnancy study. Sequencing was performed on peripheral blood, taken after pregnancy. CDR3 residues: CASRTPQPYEQYF. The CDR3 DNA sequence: TGTGCCAGCAGGACACCGCAACCCTACGAGCAGTACTTC.